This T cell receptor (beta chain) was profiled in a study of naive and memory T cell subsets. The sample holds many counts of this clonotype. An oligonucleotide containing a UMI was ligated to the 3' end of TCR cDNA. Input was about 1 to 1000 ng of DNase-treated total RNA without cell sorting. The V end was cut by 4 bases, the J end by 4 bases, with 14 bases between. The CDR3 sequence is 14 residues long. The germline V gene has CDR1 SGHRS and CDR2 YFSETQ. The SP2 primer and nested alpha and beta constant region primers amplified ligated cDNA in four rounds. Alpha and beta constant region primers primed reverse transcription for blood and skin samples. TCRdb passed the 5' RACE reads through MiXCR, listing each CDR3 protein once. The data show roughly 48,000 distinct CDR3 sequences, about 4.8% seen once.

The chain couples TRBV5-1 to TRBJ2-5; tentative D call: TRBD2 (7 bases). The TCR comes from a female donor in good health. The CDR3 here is CASSRSGEGETQYF. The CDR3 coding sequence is TGCGCCAGCAGCCGATCAGGGGAGGGAGAGACCCAGTACTTC. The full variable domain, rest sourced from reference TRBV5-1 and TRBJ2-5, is KAGVTQTPRYLIKTRGQQVTLSCSPISGHRSVSWYQQTPGQGLQFLFEYFSETQRNKGNFPGRFSGRQFSNSRSEMNVSTLELGDSALYLCASSRSGEGETQYFGPGTRLLVL.